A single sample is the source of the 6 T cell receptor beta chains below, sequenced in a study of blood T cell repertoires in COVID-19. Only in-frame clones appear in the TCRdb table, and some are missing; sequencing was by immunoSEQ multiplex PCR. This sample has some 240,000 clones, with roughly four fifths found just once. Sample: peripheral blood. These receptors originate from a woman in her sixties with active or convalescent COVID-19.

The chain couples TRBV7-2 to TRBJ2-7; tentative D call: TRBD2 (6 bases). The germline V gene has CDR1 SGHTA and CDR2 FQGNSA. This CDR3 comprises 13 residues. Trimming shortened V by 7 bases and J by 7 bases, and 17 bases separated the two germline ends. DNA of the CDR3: TGTGCCAGCACCAACAATATGCGGGGAGAGCAGTACTTC. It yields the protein CASTNNMRGEQYF.

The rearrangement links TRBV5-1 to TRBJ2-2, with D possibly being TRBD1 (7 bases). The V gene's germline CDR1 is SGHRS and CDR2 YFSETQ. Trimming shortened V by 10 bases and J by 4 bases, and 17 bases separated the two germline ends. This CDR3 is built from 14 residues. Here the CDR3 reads CASARQGGTGELFF. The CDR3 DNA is TGCGCCTCAGCGAGGCAGGGGGGCACCGGGGAGCTGTTTTTT.

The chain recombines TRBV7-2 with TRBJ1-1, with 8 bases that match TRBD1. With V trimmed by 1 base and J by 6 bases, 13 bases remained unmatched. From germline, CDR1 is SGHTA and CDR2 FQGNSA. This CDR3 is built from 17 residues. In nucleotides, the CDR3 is TGTGCCAGCAGCTTAGGTGGTAGTTTAGGACAGGGTGCTGAAGCTTTCTTT. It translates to CASSLGGSLGQGAEAFF. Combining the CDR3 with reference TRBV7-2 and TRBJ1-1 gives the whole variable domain GAGVSQSPSNKVTEKGKDVELRCDPISGHTALYWYRQSLGQGLEFLIYFQGNSAPDKSGLPSDRFSAERTGGSVSTLTIQRTQQEDSAVYLCASSLGGSLGQGAEAFFGQGTRLTVV.

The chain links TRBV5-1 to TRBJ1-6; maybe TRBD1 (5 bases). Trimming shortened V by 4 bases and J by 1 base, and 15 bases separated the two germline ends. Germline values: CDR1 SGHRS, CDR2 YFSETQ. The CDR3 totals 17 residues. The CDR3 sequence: CASSAGGGGSYNSPLHF. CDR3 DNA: TGCGCCAGCAGCGCGGGGGGTGGTGGATCCTATAATTCACCCCTCCACTTT.

The CDR3 protein is CASSGSYGYTF. Here the CDR3 DNA reads TGTGCCAGCTCTGGGAGCTATGGCTACACCTTC. V usage is TRBV6-5 and J usage is TRBJ1-2; no reliable D call. CDR3 length: 11 residues. Germline V CDR1 and CDR2: MNHEY, SVGAGI. The ends were cut back, 8 bases at V and 4 bases at J, with 8 bases in the middle.

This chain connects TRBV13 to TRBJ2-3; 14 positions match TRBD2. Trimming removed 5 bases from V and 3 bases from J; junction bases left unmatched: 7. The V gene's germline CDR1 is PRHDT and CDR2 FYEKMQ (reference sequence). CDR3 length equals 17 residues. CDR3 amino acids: CASSPRRTSGGTDTQYF. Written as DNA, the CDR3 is TGTGCCAGCAGCCCACGGCGGACTAGCGGGGGGACAGATACGCAGTATTTT.